Listed below are T cell receptor beta chains from one sample, sequenced in a study of human T cells and chemical hapten exposure. TCRdb reanalysed the RACE reads using MiXCR and keeps one entry per CDR3 protein. The data hold over 70,000 distinct CDR3 sequences, with 9.5% to 13% observed a single time. The specimen comprised whole blood, sampled in connection with sensitization to the hapten diphenylcyclopropenone (DPC). The receptor source for this set is a man between 18 and 35 years old with alopecia areata. Some clones in this sample may be carry-over from other donors' samples. CDR3s include the opening cysteine and the closing phenylalanine or tryptophan. A D gene is named only where the DNA matches it firmly. Size is omitted from some rows. Given values are once, few, many or a class for expanded clones.

v_gene	d_gene	abundance	j_gene	CDR3aa	CDR3nt
TRBV11-1	TRBD1	many	TRBJ2-4	CASSYPGHNKGAQYF	TGTGCCAGCAGCTATCCGGGACACAACAAGGGGGCACAGTACTTC
TRBV7-3	TRBD1	few	TRBJ2-1	CASSLQGGDEQFF	TGTGCCAGCAGCCTCCAAGGGGGCGATGAGCAGTTCTTC
TRBV28	-	few	TRBJ1-5	CASSLPRPSASNQPQHF	TGTGCCAGCAGTTTACCCCGGCCCTCCGCCTCCAATCAGCCCCAGCATTTT
TRBV29-1	-	-	TRBJ2-7	CSVVKGGYDEQYF	TGCAGCGTTGTTAAAGGGGGGTACGACGAGCAGTACTTC
TRBV11-2	-	many	TRBJ2-5	CASSLAPGQETQYF	TGTGCCAGCAGCTTAGCTCCAGGGCAAGAGACCCAGTACTTC
TRBV29-1	TRBD1	few	TRBJ2-7	CSVVPGQSYEQYF	TGCAGCGTTGTACCGGGACAGAGCTACGAGCAGTACTTC
TRBV18	TRBD1	many	TRBJ1-2	CASSPWDRQANYGYTF	TGTGCCAGCTCACCGTGGGACAGACAAGCTAACTATGGCTACACCTTC
TRBV10-3	-	few	TRBJ1-5	CAISEGQNSNQPQHF	TGTGCCATCAGTGAGGGACAGAACAGCAATCAGCCCCAGCATTTT
TRBV7-3	-	many	TRBJ1-1	CASSSTAGTEAFF	TGTGCCAGCAGCTCTACAGCGGGCACTGAAGCTTTCTTT
TRBV3-1	-	-	TRBJ2-1	CASSLPSGHRDEQFF	TGTGCCAGCAGCCTTCCCTCGGGGCACCGGGATGAGCAGTTCTTC
TRBV18	-	-	TRBJ2-3	CASSPTKTSSDTQYF	TGTGCCAGCTCACCTACAAAGACGAGCTCAGATACGCAGTATTTT
TRBV5-4	TRBD1	-	TRBJ2-2	CASSLDRGSTGELFF	TGTGCCAGCAGCTTGGACAGGGGGAGCACCGGGGAGCTGTTTTTT
TRBV19	TRBD1	-	TRBJ2-7	CASSMSGTGGFYEQYF	TGTGCCAGTAGTATGTCGGGGACAGGGGGCTTCTACGAGCAGTACTTC
TRBV12-5	-	few	TRBJ1-2	CASGLRRALFYGYTF	TGTGCTAGTGGTTTGCGGAGGGCCCTCTTCTATGGCTACACCTTC
TRBV29-1	-	once	TRBJ1-1	CSGRTMNTEAFF	TGCAGCGGACGGACCATGAACACTGAAGCTTTCTTT
TRBV7-2	-	-	TRBJ1-1	CASSLPGLEAFF	TGTGCCAGCAGCTTACCGGGACTCGAAGCTTTCTTT
TRBV6-2/TRBV6-3	-	many	TRBJ1-1	CASSYSLNTSNTEAFF	TGTGCCAGCAGTTACTCGCTCAACACCTCCAACACTGAAGCTTTCTTT
TRBV3-1	TRBD1	-	TRBJ1-1	CASRRTGVPAEAFF	TGTGCCAGCAGGCGGACAGGGGTACCAGCTGAAGCTTTCTTT
TRBV7-2	-	-	TRBJ2-6	CASSHQTGFFSGANVLTF	TGTGCCAGCAGCCATCAGACAGGATTTTTTTCTGGGGCCAACGTCCTGACTTTC
TRBV29-1	TRBD1	few	TRBJ1-2	CSVPGTENPYGYTF	TGCAGCGTTCCCGGGACAGAGAATCCCTATGGCTACACCTTC
TRBV5-5	-	-	TRBJ1-6	CASSLVPGGESLHF	TGTGCCAGCAGCTTGGTCCCCGGGGGCGAATCCCTCCACTTT
TRBV25-1	TRBD1	-	TRBJ2-1	CASSETPGQTYNEQFF	TGTGCCAGCAGTGAAACTCCGGGACAGACATACAATGAGCAGTTCTTC
TRBV6-2/TRBV6-3	-	-	TRBJ2-5	CASSNAPQETQYF	TGTGCCAGCAGCAACGCCCCGCAAGAGACCCAGTACTTC
TRBV5-1	TRBD1	few	TRBJ2-7	CASSAGQGGYEQYF	TGCGCCAGCAGCGCGGGACAGGGCGGATACGAGCAGTACTTC
TRBV28	-	many	TRBJ2-3	CASSLAFRTSTDTQYF	TGTGCCAGCAGTTTAGCCTTTAGGACTAGCACAGATACGCAGTATTTT
TRBV7-8	TRBD1	-	TRBJ1-6	CASSLATDRASPLHF	TGTGCCAGCAGTTTAGCCACGGACAGGGCTTCACCCCTCCACTTT
TRBV6-2/TRBV6-3	-	many	TRBJ2-3	CASSYRASRGGTDTQYF	TGTGCCAGCAGTTACCGGGCGAGTAGGGGTGGTACAGATACGCAGTATTTT
TRBV4-2	TRBD2	few	TRBJ2-1	CASSQTSGGANEQFF	TGTGCCAGCAGCCAGACTAGCGGGGGGGCCAATGAGCAGTTCTTC
TRBV7-2	-	-	TRBJ1-1	CASSLYQVANTEAFF	TGTGCCAGCAGCTTATACCAGGTGGCGAACACTGAAGCTTTCTTT
TRBV20-1	-	many	TRBJ1-5	CSVPGNNQPQHF	TGCAGTGTGCCGGGGAACAATCAGCCCCAGCATTTT
TRBV7-2	-	many	TRBJ2-1	CASSLATPNEQFF	TGTGCCAGCAGCTTAGCAACCCCCAATGAGCAGTTCTTC
TRBV7-2	TRBD2	few	TRBJ2-1	CASSHTSGDYNEQFF	TGTGCCAGCAGCCATACTAGCGGGGACTACAATGAGCAGTTCTTC